This T cell receptor beta chain was captured by sequencing in a study of cytomegalovirus exposure and HLA in healthy donors. Per the germline V gene, CDR1 is SEHNR and CDR2 is FQNEAQ (reference sequence). The junction had 7 bases not matched to a gene; V was cut back by 5 bases and J by 6 bases. This CDR3 region has 14 residues. This clone was detected a few times. Both 60 Vbeta primers and 13 Jbeta primers went into the PCR. TCRdb's copy holds only in-frame clones and misses some; the assay was immunoSEQ multiplex PCR. Of under 150,000 clones in the sample, around 82% were seen once. The sequencing sample was made of PBMCs. This sequence originates from a man between 45 and 60 years old in good health and CMV-seronegative. The chain couples TRBV7-9 to TRBJ2-1; TRBD2 agrees at 7 bases. CDR3 nucleotides: TGTGCCAGCAGCCCTCGAGCGGGGCCCAATGAGCAGTTCTTC. Amino acid sequence: CASSPRAGPNEQFF.